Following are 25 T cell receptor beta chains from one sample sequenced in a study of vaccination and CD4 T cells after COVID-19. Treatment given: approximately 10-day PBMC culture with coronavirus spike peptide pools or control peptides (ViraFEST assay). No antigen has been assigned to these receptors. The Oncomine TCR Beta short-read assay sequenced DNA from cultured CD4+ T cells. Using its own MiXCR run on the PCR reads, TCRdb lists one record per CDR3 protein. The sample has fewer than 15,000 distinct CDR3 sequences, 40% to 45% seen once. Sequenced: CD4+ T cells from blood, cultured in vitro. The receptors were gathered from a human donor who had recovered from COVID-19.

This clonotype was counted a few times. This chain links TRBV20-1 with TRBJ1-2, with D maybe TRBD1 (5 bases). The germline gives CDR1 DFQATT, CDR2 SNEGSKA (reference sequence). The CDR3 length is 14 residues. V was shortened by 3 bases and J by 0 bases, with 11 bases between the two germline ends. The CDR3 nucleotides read TGCAGTGCTAGTTTTTCAGGGTCTAACTATGGCTACACCTTC. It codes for CSASFSGSNYGYTF.

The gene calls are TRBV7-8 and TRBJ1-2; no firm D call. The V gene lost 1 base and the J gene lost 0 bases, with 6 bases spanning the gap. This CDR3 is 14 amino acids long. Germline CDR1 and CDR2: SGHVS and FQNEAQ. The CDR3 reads CASSLVDTNYGYTF. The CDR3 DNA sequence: TGTGCCAGCAGCTTAGTCGACACTAACTATGGCTACACCTTC.

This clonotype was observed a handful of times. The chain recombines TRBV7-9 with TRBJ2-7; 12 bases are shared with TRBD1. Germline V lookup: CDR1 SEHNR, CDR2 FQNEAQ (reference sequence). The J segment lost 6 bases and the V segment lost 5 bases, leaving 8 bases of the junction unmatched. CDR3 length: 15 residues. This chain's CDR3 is CASSQPGQGAPEQYF. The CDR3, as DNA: TGTGCCAGCAGCCAACCGGGACAGGGGGCGCCCGAGCAGTACTTC.

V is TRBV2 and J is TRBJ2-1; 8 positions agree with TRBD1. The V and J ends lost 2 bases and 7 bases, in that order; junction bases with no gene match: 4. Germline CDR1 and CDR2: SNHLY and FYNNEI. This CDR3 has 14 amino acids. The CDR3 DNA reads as TGTGCCAGCAGTGAACAGGGGGCCCAAAATGAGCAGTTCTTC. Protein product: CASSEQGAQNEQFF.

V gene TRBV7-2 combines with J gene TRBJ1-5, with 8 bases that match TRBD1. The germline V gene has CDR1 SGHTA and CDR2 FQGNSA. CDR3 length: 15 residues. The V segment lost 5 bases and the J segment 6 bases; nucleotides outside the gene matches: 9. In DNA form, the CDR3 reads TGTGCCAGCAGCCCAAGGGCAGGGGGCGGTCAGCCCCAGCATTTT. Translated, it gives CASSPRAGGGQPQHF.

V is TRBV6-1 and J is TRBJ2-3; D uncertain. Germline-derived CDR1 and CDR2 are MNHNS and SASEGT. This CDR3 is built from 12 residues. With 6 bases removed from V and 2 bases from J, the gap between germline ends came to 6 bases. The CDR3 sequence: CASRSYTDTQYF. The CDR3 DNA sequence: TGTGCCAGCAGGTCTTACACAGATACGCAGTATTTT.

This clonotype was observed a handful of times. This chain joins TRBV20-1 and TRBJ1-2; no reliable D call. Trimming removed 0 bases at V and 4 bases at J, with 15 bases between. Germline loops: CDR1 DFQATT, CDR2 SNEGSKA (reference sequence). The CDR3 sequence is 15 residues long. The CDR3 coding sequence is TGCAGTGCTAGAGATTGGGTAGGGCGGGTCTATGGCTACACCTTC. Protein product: CSARDWVGRVYGYTF.

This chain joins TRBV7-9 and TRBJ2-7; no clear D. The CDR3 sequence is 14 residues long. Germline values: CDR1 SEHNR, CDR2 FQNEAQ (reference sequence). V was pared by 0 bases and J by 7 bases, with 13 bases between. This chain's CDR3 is CASSLARLNGEQYF. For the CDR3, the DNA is TGTGCCAGCAGCTTAGCGAGGCTAAACGGGGAGCAGTACTTC.

The CDR3 region is CSARAQEASSGNTIYF. The DNA for the CDR3 is TGCAGTGCTAGAGCACAGGAAGCGAGCTCTGGAAACACCATATATTTT. The genes are TRBV20-1 and TRBJ1-3; perhaps TRBD1 as D (5 bases). V lost 1 base and J 0 bases, leaving 13 bases between the germline ends. The CDR3 is made up of 16 amino acids. In germline, CDR1 is DFQATT, CDR2 SNEGSKA (reference sequence).

CDR3 region: CASSYDRGTEAFF. CDR3 nucleotide sequence: TGTGCCAGCAGTTACGACCGGGGCACTGAAGCTTTCTTT. This chain links TRBV6-5 with TRBJ1-1; D remains unclear. Germline V gene lookup returns CDR1 MNHEY and CDR2 SVGAGI. This CDR3 region has 13 residues. V was shortened by 2 bases and J by 4 bases, with 8 bases between the two germline ends.

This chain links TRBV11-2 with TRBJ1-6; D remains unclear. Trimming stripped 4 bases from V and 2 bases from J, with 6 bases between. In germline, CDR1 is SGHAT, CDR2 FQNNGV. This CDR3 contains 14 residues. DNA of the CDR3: TGTGCCAGCAGCTCCAGAACCTATAATTCACCCCTCCACTTT. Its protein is CASSSRTYNSPLHF.

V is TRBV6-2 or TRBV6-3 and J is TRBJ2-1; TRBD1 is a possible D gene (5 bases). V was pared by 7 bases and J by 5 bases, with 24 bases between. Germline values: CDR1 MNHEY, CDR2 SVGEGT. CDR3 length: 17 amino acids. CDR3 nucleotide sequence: TGTGCCAGCATGTCGGACAATAGAATGTCCCAAAACAATGAGCAGTTCTTC. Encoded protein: CASMSDNRMSQNNEQFF.

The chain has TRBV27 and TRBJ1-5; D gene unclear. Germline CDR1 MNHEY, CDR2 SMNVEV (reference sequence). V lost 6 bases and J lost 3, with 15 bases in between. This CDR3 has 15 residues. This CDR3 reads CASRAVPNSNQPQHF. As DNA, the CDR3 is TGTGCCAGCAGGGCTGTCCCTAACTCCAATCAGCCCCAGCATTTT.

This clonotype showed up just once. Written as DNA, the CDR3 is TGTGCCAGTAGTATAACTAGCGGGAGCTACGAGCAGTACTTC. Its protein product is CASSITSGSYEQYF. V usage is TRBV19 and J usage is TRBJ2-7; the match to TRBD2 covers 11 bases. The CDR3 length is 14 residues. Germline V CDR1 and CDR2: LNHDA, SQIVND (reference sequence). The V and J ends lost 2 bases and 3 bases, in that order; junction bases with no gene match: 0. The whole variable domain, remainder taken from reference TRBV19 and TRBJ2-7, is DGGITQSPKYLFRKEGQNVTLSCEQNLNHDAMYWYRQDPGQGLRLIYYSQIVNDFQKGDIAEGYSVSREKKESFPLTVTSAQKNPTAFYLCASSITSGSYEQYFGPGTRLTVT.

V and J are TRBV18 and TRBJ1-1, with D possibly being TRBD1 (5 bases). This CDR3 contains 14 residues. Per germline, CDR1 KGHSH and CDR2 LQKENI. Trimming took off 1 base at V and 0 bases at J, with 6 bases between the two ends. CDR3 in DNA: TGTGCCAGCTCACCACGGGGCATGAACACTGAAGCTTTCTTT. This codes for CASSPRGMNTEAFF.

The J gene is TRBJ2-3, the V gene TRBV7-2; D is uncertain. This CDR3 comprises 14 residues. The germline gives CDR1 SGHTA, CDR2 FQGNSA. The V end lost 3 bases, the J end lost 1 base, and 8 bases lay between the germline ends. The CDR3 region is CASSFNIGTDTQYF. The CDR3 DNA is TGTGCCAGCAGCTTCAACATCGGCACAGATACGCAGTATTTT.

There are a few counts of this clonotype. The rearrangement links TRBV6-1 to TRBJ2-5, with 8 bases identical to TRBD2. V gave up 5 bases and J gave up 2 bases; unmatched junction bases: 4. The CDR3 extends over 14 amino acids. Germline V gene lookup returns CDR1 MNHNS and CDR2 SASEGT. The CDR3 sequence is CASSRGGSQETQYF. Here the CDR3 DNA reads TGTGCCAGCAGTCGCGGGGGGTCGCAAGAGACCCAGTACTTC.

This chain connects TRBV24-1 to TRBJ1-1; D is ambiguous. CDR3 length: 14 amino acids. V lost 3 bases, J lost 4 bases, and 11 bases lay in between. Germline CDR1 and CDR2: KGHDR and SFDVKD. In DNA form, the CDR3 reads TGTGCCACCAGTGATGGGGTTATGAGCACTGAAGCTTTCTTT. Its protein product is CATSDGVMSTEAFF.

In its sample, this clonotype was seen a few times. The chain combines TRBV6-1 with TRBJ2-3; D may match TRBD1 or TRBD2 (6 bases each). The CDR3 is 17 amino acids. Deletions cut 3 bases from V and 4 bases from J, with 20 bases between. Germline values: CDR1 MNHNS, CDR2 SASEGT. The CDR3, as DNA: TGTGCCAGCAGTGATCGGGGGTCAGGGGCTAGGGCAGATACGCAGTATTTT. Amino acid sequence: CASSDRGSGARADTQYF.

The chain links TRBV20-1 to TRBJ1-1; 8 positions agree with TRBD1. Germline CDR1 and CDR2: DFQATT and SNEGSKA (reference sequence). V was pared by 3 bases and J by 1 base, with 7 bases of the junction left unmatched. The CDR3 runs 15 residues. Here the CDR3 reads CSARRVQGANTEAFF. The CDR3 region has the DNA TGCAGTGCTAGGAGGGTTCAGGGGGCGAACACTGAAGCTTTCTTT.

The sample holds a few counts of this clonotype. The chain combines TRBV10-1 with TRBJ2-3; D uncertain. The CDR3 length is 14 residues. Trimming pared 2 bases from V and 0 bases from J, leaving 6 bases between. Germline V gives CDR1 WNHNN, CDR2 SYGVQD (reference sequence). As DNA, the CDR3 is TGCGCCAGCAGTGAGATGCTTAGCACAGATACGCAGTATTTT. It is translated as CASSEMLSTDTQYF.

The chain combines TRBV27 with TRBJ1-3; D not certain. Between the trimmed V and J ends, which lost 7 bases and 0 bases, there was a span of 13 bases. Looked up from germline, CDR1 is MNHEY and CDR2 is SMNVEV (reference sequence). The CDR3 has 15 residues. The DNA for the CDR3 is TGTGCCAGCAAGGCCCTAACGGCCTCTGGAAACACCATATATTTT. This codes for CASKALTASGNTIYF.

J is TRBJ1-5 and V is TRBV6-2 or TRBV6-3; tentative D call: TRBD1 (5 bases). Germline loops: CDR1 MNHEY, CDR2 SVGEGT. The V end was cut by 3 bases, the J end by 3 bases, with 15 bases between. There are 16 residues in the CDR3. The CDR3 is CASSYGARVLNQPQHF. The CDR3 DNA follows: TGTGCCAGCAGTTATGGGGCCAGGGTTCTCAATCAGCCCCAGCATTTT.

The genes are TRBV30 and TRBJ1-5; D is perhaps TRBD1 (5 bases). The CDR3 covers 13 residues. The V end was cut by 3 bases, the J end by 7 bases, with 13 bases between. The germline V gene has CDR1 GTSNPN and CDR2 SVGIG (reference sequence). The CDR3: CAWSWGSLQPQHF. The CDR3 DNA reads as TGTGCCTGGAGCTGGGGGTCCTTACAGCCCCAGCATTTT.

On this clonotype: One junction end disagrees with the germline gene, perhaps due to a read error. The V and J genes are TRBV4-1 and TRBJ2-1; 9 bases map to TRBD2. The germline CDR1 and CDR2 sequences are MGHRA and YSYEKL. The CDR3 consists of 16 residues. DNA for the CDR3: TGCGCCAGCAGTCAAGACCCGGCGGGGGGGCCCAATGAGCAGTTCTTC. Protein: CASSQDPAGGPNEQFF.